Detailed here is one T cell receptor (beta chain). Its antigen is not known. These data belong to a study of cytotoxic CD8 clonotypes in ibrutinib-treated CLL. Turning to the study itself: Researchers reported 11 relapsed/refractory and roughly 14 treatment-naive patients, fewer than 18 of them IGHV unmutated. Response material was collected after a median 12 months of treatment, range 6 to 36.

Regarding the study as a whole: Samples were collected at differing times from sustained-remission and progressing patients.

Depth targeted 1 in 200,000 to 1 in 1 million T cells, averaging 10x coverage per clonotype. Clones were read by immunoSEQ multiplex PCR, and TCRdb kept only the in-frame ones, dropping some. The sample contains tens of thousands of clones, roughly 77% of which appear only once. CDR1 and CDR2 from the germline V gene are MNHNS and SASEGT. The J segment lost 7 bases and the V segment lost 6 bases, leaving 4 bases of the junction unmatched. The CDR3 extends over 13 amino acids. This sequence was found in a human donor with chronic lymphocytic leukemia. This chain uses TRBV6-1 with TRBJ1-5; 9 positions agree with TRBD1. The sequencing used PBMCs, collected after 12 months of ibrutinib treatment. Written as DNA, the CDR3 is TGTGCCAGCAGACCGGGACAGGGACAGCCCCAGCATTTT. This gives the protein CASRPGQGQPQHF.